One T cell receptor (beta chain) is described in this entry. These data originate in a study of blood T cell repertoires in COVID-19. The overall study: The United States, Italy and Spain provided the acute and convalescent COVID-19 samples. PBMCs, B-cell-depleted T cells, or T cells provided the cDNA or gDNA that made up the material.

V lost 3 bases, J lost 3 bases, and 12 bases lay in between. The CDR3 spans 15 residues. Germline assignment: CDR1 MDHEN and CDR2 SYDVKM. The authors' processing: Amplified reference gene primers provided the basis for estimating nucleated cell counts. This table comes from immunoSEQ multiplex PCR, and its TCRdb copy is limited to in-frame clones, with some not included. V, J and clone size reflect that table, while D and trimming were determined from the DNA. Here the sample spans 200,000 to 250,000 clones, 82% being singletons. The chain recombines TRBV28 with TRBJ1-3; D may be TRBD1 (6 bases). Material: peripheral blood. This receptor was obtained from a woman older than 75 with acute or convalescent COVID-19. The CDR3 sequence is CASSLAGDFGNTIYF. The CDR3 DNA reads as TGTGCCAGCAGTTTGGCAGGGGATTTTGGAAACACCATATATTTT.